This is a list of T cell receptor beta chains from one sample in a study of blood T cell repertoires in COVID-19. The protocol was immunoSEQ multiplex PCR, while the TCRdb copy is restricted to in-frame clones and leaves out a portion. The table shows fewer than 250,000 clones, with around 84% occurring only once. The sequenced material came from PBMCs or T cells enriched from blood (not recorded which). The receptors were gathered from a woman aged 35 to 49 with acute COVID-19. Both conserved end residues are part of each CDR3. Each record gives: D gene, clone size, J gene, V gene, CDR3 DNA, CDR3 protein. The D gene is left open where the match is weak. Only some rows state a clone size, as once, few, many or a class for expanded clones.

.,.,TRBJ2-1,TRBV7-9,TGTGCCAGCAGCTTAGGCCACTCTTCTTACAATGAGCAGTTCTTC,CASSLGHSSYNEQFF
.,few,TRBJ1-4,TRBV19,TGTGCCAGTATGCGCGGTAATGAAAAACTGTTTTTT,CASMRGNEKLFF
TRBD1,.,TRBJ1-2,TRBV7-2,TGTGCCAGCAACCCGGGACAGGGCTACTATGGCTACACCTTC,CASNPGQGYYGYTF
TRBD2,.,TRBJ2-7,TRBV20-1,TGCAGTGCTAGTACTAGCGGGAGCCCCTACGAGCAGTACTTC,CSASTSGSPYEQYF
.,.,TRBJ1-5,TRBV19,TGTGCCAGTAGTATCAGGGCGGATCAGCCCCAGCATTTT,CASSIRADQPQHF
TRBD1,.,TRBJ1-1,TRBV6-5,TGTGCCAGCAACGAGGGGGCGCCGAGCACTGAAGCTTTCTTT,CASNEGAPSTEAFF
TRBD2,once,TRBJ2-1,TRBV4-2,TGTGCCAGCAGTCAGGGAACTAGCGGGGGTACCTACAATGAGCAGTTCTTC,CASSQGTSGGTYNEQFF
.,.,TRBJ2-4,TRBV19,TGTGCCAGTAGTACCCGAGGAGGGACGGCCAAAAACATTCAGTACTTC,CASSTRGGTAKNIQYF
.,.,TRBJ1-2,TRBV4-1,TGCGCCAGCAGCCAAGAAATCCGGGGGTACTATGGCTACACCTTC,CASSQEIRGYYGYTF
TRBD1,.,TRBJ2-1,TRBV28,TGTGCCAGCAGTTTGAGGACAGGGGGGTACAATGAGCAGTTCTTC,CASSLRTGGYNEQFF
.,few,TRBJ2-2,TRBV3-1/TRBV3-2,TGTGCCAGCAGCCGTAGCGGTAACACCGGGGAGCTGTTTTTT,CASSRSGNTGELFF
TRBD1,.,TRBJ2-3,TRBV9,TGTGCCAGCAGCGCCCGGGACAGCCGGGCAGATACGCAGTATTTT,CASSARDSRADTQYF
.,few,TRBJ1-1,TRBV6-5,TGTGCCAGCAGTAACGACAGGATAGGGGACACTGAAGCTTTCTTT,CASSNDRIGDTEAFF
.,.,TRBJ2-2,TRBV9,TGTGCCAGCAGCGGCATTACCAGGGCCGGGGAGCTGTTTTTT,CASSGITRAGELFF
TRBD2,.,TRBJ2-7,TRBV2,TGTGCCAGCAGTGGAGGACTAGCGGGGGGATACGAGCAGTACTTC,CASSGGLAGGYEQYF
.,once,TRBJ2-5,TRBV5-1,TGCGCCAGCAGCCGCGGGGGCCCGGAGACCCAGTACTTC,CASSRGGPETQYF
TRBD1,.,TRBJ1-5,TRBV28,TGTGCCAGCAGTTTAAGGCAGGGGGCTTGGAATCAGCCCCAGCATTTT,CASSLRQGAWNQPQHF
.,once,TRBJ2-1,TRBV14,TGTGCCAGCAGCCTTGACTACATCAATGAGCAGTTCTTC,CASSLDYINEQFF
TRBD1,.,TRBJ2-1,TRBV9,TGTGCCAGCACCCCGGGACAGGGTCGCAATGAGCAGTTCTTC,CASTPGQGRNEQFF
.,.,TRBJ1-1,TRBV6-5,TGTGCCAGCAAGCCCGGGGGGGACACTGAAGCTTTCTTT,CASKPGGDTEAFF
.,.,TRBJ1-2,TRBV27,TGTGCCAGCAGCTTGCTAGGGGTCGAGGAGAATGGCTACACCTTC,CASSLLGVEENGYTF
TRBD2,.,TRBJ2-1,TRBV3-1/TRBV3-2,TGTGCCAGCAGCCGGACTAGCGGGGGGGCCTCTGAGCAGTTCTTC,CASSRTSGGASEQFF